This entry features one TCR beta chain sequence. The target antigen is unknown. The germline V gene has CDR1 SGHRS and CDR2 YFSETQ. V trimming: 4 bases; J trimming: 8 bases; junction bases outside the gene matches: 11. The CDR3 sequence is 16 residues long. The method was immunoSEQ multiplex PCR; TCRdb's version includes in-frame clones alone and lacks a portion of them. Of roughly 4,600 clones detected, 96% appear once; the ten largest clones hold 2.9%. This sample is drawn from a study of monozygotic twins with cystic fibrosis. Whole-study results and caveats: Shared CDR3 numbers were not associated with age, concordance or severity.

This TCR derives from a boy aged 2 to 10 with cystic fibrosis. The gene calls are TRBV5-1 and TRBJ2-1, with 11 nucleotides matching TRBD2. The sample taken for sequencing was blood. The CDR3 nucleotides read TGCGCCAGCAGCCGACTGACTAGCGGGATCTCGGATGAGCAGTTCTTC. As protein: CASSRLTSGISDEQFF.